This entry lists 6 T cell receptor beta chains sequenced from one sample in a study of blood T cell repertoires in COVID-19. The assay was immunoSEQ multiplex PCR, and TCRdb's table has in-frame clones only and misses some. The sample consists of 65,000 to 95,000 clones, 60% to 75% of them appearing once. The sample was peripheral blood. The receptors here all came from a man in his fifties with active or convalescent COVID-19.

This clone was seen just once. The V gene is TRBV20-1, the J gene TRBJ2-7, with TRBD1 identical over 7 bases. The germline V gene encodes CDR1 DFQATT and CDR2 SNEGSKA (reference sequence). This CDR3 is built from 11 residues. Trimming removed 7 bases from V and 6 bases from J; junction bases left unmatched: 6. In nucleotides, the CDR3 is TGCAGTGGAGGGGGCAGGGGCGAGCAGTACTTC. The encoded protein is CSGGGRGEQYF.

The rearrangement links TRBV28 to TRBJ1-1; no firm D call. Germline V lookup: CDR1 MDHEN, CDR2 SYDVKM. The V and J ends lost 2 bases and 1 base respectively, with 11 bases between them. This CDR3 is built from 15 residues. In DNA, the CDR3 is TGTGCCAGCAGTTTAGGTTACAGTGGGAACACTGAAGCTTTCTTT. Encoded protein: CASSLGYSGNTEAFF.

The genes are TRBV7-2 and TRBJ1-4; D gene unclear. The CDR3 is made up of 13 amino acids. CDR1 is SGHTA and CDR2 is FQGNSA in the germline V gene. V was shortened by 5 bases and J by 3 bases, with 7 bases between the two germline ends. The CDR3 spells CASSQEANEKLFF. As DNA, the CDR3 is TGTGCCAGCAGCCAAGAGGCTAATGAAAAACTGTTTTTT.

The CDR3 sequence is CASSLAAGPKQYF. CDR3 nucleotide sequence: TGTGCCAGCAGCTTGGCGGCTGGGCCTAAGCAGTACTTC. The chain links TRBV5-4 to TRBJ2-7, with no clear D. Germline V gene lookup returns CDR1 SGHNT and CDR2 YYREEE (reference sequence). Trimming removed 0 bases at V and 8 bases at J, with 12 bases between. The CDR3 sequence is 13 residues long.

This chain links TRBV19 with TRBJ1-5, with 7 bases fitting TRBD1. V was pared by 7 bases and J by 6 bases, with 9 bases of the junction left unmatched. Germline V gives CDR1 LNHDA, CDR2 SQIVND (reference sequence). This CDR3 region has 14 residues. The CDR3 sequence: CASTPTGDGQPQHF. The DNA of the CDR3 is TGTGCCAGTACCCCAACAGGGGACGGTCAGCCCCAGCATTTT.

The chain's CDR3 is CASSALQAGELGDTQYF. As DNA, the CDR3 is TGTGCCAGTAGTGCCCTCCAGGCAGGGGAGTTAGGAGATACGCAGTATTTT. V is TRBV19 and J is TRBJ2-3, with D perhaps matching TRBD1 (6 bases). Per the germline V gene, CDR1 is LNHDA and CDR2 is SQIVND (reference sequence). There are 17 residues in the CDR3. Trimming removed 5 bases from V and 5 bases from J, with 23 bases in between.